A selection of T cell receptor beta chains follows, all from one sample in a study of PD-L1 blockade in urothelial cancer. Clones were sequenced by immunoSEQ multiplex PCR, and TCRdb holds only the in-frame ones, with some missing. The data hold about 30,000 clones, with around 89% observed a single time. The sequencing used PBMCs, collected around atezolizumab (anti-PD-L1) treatment. These receptor sequences come from an elderly man with urothelial cancer. Both conserved end residues are part of each CDR3. The D gene is left open where the match is weak. Size is stated for part of the rows, as once, few or many counts, or as a class when the clone is expanded.

abundance: NA; d_gene: TRBD1; v_gene: TRBV5-1; j_gene: TRBJ2-2; CDR3aa: CASSLRNRGSGELFF; CDR3nt: TGCGCCAGCAGCTTGAGAAACAGGGGTAGCGGGGAGCTGTTTTTT
abundance: NA; d_gene: NA; v_gene: TRBV10-3; j_gene: TRBJ2-7; CDR3aa: CAISESTGGHEQYF; CDR3nt: TGTGCCATCAGTGAGTCGACGGGGGGCCACGAGCAGTACTTC
abundance: NA; d_gene: TRBD2; v_gene: TRBV10-2; j_gene: TRBJ2-1; CDR3aa: CASSGTSGSSYNEQFF; CDR3nt: TGCGCCAGCAGTGGTACTAGCGGGAGCTCCTACAATGAGCAGTTCTTC
abundance: few; d_gene: NA; v_gene: TRBV19; j_gene: TRBJ2-4; CDR3aa: CASSTSSGLPDTIQYF; CDR3nt: TGTGCCAGTAGTACCTCTTCAGGGCTCCCGGACACCATTCAGTACTTC
abundance: few; d_gene: TRBD1; v_gene: TRBV27; j_gene: TRBJ1-5; CDR3aa: CASSSNKGAVGQPQHF; CDR3nt: TGTGCCAGCAGTTCCAATAAGGGGGCTGTTGGTCAGCCCCAGCATTTT
abundance: NA; d_gene: TRBD1; v_gene: TRBV5-8; j_gene: TRBJ1-2; CDR3aa: CASSLGTETYGYTF; CDR3nt: TGTGCCAGCAGCTTAGGGACAGAGACCTATGGCTACACCTTC
abundance: NA; d_gene: TRBD2; v_gene: TRBV10-2; j_gene: TRBJ2-1; CDR3aa: CASSGLAYNEQFF; CDR3nt: TGCGCCAGCAGTGGACTAGCGTACAATGAGCAGTTCTTC
abundance: NA; d_gene: TRBD2; v_gene: TRBV27; j_gene: TRBJ2-1; CDR3aa: CASSLELAGYNEQFF; CDR3nt: TGTGCCAGCAGTTTGGAACTAGCGGGCTACAATGAGCAGTTCTTC
abundance: once; d_gene: TRBD2; v_gene: TRBV5-1; j_gene: TRBJ2-3; CDR3aa: CASSLGVAGGTDTQYF; CDR3nt: TGCGCCAGCAGCTTGGGGGTAGCGGGAGGTACAGATACGCAGTATTTT
abundance: NA; d_gene: TRBD2; v_gene: TRBV29-1; j_gene: TRBJ2-6; CDR3aa: CSARSGSSGANVLTF; CDR3nt: TGCAGCGCTAGGAGCGGGAGCTCTGGGGCCAACGTCCTGACTTTC
abundance: NA; d_gene: NA; v_gene: TRBV21-1; j_gene: TRBJ2-2; CDR3aa: CASSSWTGGGKNTGELFF; CDR3nt: TGTGCCAGCAGCTCTTGGACAGGGGGCGGAAAGAACACCGGGGAGCTGTTTTTT
abundance: NA; d_gene: TRBD1; v_gene: TRBV30; j_gene: TRBJ2-6; CDR3aa: CAWRGTGGVYGSGANVLTF; CDR3nt: TGTGCCTGGAGAGGGACAGGGGGCGTATATGGCTCTGGGGCCAACGTCCTGACTTTC
abundance: NA; d_gene: NA; v_gene: TRBV5-1; j_gene: TRBJ1-5; CDR3aa: CASSLGGGSNQPQHF; CDR3nt: TGCGCCAGCAGCTTGGGGGGGGGCAGCAATCAGCCCCAGCATTTT
abundance: NA; d_gene: TRBD2; v_gene: TRBV6-1; j_gene: TRBJ2-5; CDR3aa: CASSEAPGGQETQYF; CDR3nt: TGTGCCAGCAGTGAAGCGCCGGGAGGGCAAGAGACCCAGTACTTC
abundance: NA; d_gene: NA; v_gene: TRBV27; j_gene: TRBJ2-1; CDR3aa: CASSPDQSGQFF; CDR3nt: TGTGCCAGCAGTCCTGACCAATCGGGACAGTTCTTC
abundance: NA; d_gene: NA; v_gene: TRBV11-2; j_gene: TRBJ1-5; CDR3aa: CASRQTGSGNHCQHF; CDR3nt: TGTGCCAGCAGACAGACAGGTTCGGGGAATCATTGCCAGCATTTT
abundance: NA; d_gene: NA; v_gene: TRBV18; j_gene: TRBJ1-2; CDR3aa: CASSPGPYYGYTF; CDR3nt: TGTGCCAGCTCACCGGGCCCTTACTATGGCTACACCTTC
abundance: NA; d_gene: NA; v_gene: TRBV5-8; j_gene: TRBJ2-1; CDR3aa: CASSSDNEQFF; CDR3nt: TGTGCCAGCAGCTCCGACAATGAGCAGTTCTTC
abundance: NA; d_gene: TRBD1; v_gene: TRBV15; j_gene: TRBJ2-3; CDR3aa: CATSGDRGILNTQYF; CDR3nt: TGTGCCACCAGTGGGGACAGGGGCATACTCAATACGCAGTATTTT
abundance: NA; d_gene: TRBD1; v_gene: TRBV15; j_gene: TRBJ1-2; CDR3aa: CATSRGVSTGTYGYTF; CDR3nt: TGTGCCACCAGCAGAGGTGTCTCGACAGGGACCTATGGCTACACCTTC
abundance: NA; d_gene: TRBD1; v_gene: TRBV6-1; j_gene: TRBJ1-2; CDR3aa: CASSEGGARTGGFYYGYTF; CDR3nt: TGTGCCAGCAGTGAAGGCGGTGCTCGGACAGGGGGTTTCTACTATGGCTACACCTTC
abundance: NA; d_gene: TRBD1; v_gene: TRBV6-1; j_gene: TRBJ1-2; CDR3aa: CASTRDRGGYTF; CDR3nt: TGTGCCAGCACGAGGGACAGGGGTGGCTACACCTTC
abundance: NA; d_gene: TRBD1; v_gene: TRBV28; j_gene: TRBJ1-2; CDR3aa: CASSLGQVGYTF; CDR3nt: TGTGCCAGCAGTCTGGGACAGGTTGGCTACACCTTC
abundance: NA; d_gene: NA; v_gene: TRBV2; j_gene: TRBJ2-1; CDR3aa: CASNPGIHNEQFF; CDR3nt: TGTGCCAGCAACCCAGGGATCCACAATGAGCAGTTCTTC
abundance: NA; d_gene: TRBD2; v_gene: TRBV7-2; j_gene: TRBJ2-1; CDR3aa: CASSPKGLAGILAYNEQFF; CDR3nt: TGTGCCAGCAGCCCCAAGGGACTAGCGGGCATCCTCGCTTACAATGAGCAGTTCTTC
abundance: NA; d_gene: NA; v_gene: TRBV9; j_gene: TRBJ1-3; CDR3aa: CASSVKGGLGNTIYF; CDR3nt: TGTGCCAGCAGCGTAAAGGGAGGGCTTGGAAACACCATATATTTT
abundance: NA; d_gene: NA; v_gene: TRBV6-5; j_gene: TRBJ1-2; CDR3aa: CASKRGRGYGYTF; CDR3nt: TGTGCCAGCAAGAGGGGCAGGGGCTATGGCTACACCTTC
abundance: NA; d_gene: NA; v_gene: TRBV19; j_gene: TRBJ1-5; CDR3aa: CATRTGNQPQHF; CDR3nt: TGTGCCACCCGGACAGGCAATCAGCCCCAGCATTTT
abundance: NA; d_gene: TRBD1; v_gene: TRBV6-1; j_gene: TRBJ1-2; CDR3aa: CASSGSDRGPNYGYTF; CDR3nt: TGTGCCAGCAGTGGATCGGACAGGGGGCCAAACTATGGCTACACCTTC
abundance: NA; d_gene: NA; v_gene: TRBV19; j_gene: TRBJ1-4; CDR3aa: CASSEVPNEKLFF; CDR3nt: TGTGCCAGTAGTGAGGTCCCAAATGAAAAACTGTTTTTT
abundance: NA; d_gene: TRBD2; v_gene: TRBV2; j_gene: TRBJ2-1; CDR3aa: CASSARTGGREQFF; CDR3nt: TGTGCCAGCAGTGCCCGGACGGGGGGTAGGGAGCAGTTCTTC
abundance: NA; d_gene: NA; v_gene: TRBV6-6; j_gene: TRBJ1-1; CDR3aa: CASSYFSAGGGEAFF; CDR3nt: TGTGCCAGCAGTTACTTTTCCGCGGGGGGGGGTGAAGCTTTCTTT
abundance: NA; d_gene: NA; v_gene: TRBV9; j_gene: TRBJ2-3; CDR3aa: CASSVETGHLSTDTQYF; CDR3nt: TGTGCCAGCAGCGTAGAGACAGGCCACTTAAGCACAGATACGCAGTATTTT
abundance: once; d_gene: NA; v_gene: TRBV11-2; j_gene: TRBJ2-1; CDR3aa: CASSPLFARFSYNEQFF; CDR3nt: TGTGCCAGCAGCCCCCTTTTCGCGAGGTTCTCCTACAATGAGCAGTTCTTC
abundance: NA; d_gene: TRBD2; v_gene: TRBV7-7; j_gene: TRBJ2-3; CDR3aa: CASSLGVREGTDTQYF; CDR3nt: TGTGCCAGCAGCTTAGGAGTGCGGGAGGGCACAGATACGCAGTATTTT
abundance: NA; d_gene: TRBD1; v_gene: TRBV11-2; j_gene: TRBJ2-7; CDR3aa: CASSFGQVSEQYF; CDR3nt: TGTGCCAGCAGCTTTGGACAGGTCAGCGAGCAGTACTTC
abundance: NA; d_gene: TRBD2; v_gene: TRBV7-8; j_gene: TRBJ2-1; CDR3aa: CASSPTSGTYNEQFF; CDR3nt: TGTGCCAGCAGCCCGACTAGCGGAACCTACAATGAGCAGTTCTTC
abundance: few; d_gene: NA; v_gene: TRBV7-2; j_gene: TRBJ2-7; CDR3aa: CASSLDASSYEQYF; CDR3nt: TGTGCCAGCAGCTTAGACGCCAGCTCCTACGAGCAGTACTTC
abundance: NA; d_gene: NA; v_gene: TRBV10-3; j_gene: TRBJ2-5; CDR3aa: CAISESRVEETQYF; CDR3nt: TGTGCCATCAGTGAGTCCAGGGTTGAAGAGACCCAGTACTTC
abundance: NA; d_gene: TRBD1; v_gene: TRBV18; j_gene: TRBJ1-4; CDR3aa: CASSPDRALEKLFF; CDR3nt: TGTGCCAGCTCACCGGACAGGGCGTTGGAAAAACTGTTTTTT
abundance: NA; d_gene: NA; v_gene: TRBV5-1; j_gene: TRBJ2-1; CDR3aa: CASSLGQLLGNEQFF; CDR3nt: TGCGCCAGCAGCTTGGGACAGTTGTTGGGCAATGAGCAGTTCTTC
abundance: NA; d_gene: NA; v_gene: TRBV10-3; j_gene: TRBJ2-3; CDR3aa: CAIKGDGSTDTQYF; CDR3nt: TGTGCCATCAAGGGGGACGGTTCGACAGATACGCAGTATTTT
abundance: few; d_gene: TRBD1; v_gene: TRBV10-3; j_gene: TRBJ1-2; CDR3aa: CAISGAPGQGQGYTF; CDR3nt: TGTGCCATCAGTGGCGCCCCGGGACAGGGGCAGGGCTACACCTTC
abundance: NA; d_gene: TRBD1; v_gene: TRBV19; j_gene: TRBJ2-1; CDR3aa: CASSFGTAYNEQFF; CDR3nt: TGTGCCAGTAGTTTCGGGACAGCTTACAATGAGCAGTTCTTC
abundance: NA; d_gene: TRBD1; v_gene: TRBV11-3; j_gene: TRBJ2-2; CDR3aa: CASSFGQGDTGELFF; CDR3nt: TGTGCCAGCAGCTTCGGTCAGGGGGACACCGGGGAGCTGTTTTTT
abundance: few; d_gene: TRBD2; v_gene: TRBV2; j_gene: TRBJ2-7; CDR3aa: CASTSSGGSSYEQYF; CDR3nt: TGTGCCAGCACTTCTAGCGGAGGGAGCTCCTACGAGCAGTACTTC
abundance: NA; d_gene: NA; v_gene: TRBV19; j_gene: TRBJ1-1; CDR3aa: CASSPDTTTEAFF; CDR3nt: TGTGCCAGTAGTCCGGACACAACGACTGAAGCTTTCTTT
abundance: NA; d_gene: TRBD2; v_gene: TRBV9; j_gene: TRBJ2-1; CDR3aa: CASSVAVGGLASPQVFF; CDR3nt: TGTGCCAGCAGCGTAGCGGTAGGAGGACTAGCAAGTCCTCAGGTGTTCTTC
abundance: NA; d_gene: TRBD1; v_gene: TRBV4-1; j_gene: TRBJ2-7; CDR3aa: CASSQERGQTATAQYF; CDR3nt: TGCGCCAGCAGCCAAGAAAGGGGACAGACCGCTACGGCGCAGTACTTC
abundance: NA; d_gene: TRBD1; v_gene: TRBV18; j_gene: TRBJ1-2; CDR3aa: CASSPPLGQGDYGYTF; CDR3nt: TGTGCCAGCTCACCACCGCTGGGACAGGGGGACTATGGCTACACCTTC
abundance: NA; d_gene: NA; v_gene: TRBV5-1; j_gene: TRBJ1-2; CDR3aa: CASSRDVGGDGYTF; CDR3nt: TGCGCCAGCAGCCGGGACGTCGGGGGGGATGGCTACACCTTC
abundance: NA; d_gene: TRBD1; v_gene: TRBV5-1; j_gene: TRBJ1-3; CDR3aa: CASSPGQGVGNTIYF; CDR3nt: TGCGCCAGCAGCCCCGGACAGGGGGTCGGAAACACCATATATTTT
abundance: NA; d_gene: NA; v_gene: TRBV11-3; j_gene: TRBJ1-5; CDR3aa: CASSLAGQSSNQPQHF; CDR3nt: TGTGCCAGCAGCTTAGCCGGACAGAGTAGCAATCAGCCCCAGCATTTT
abundance: NA; d_gene: TRBD2; v_gene: TRBV10-2; j_gene: TRBJ2-1; CDR3aa: CASRPGLQNYNEQFF; CDR3nt: TGCGCCAGCCGACCGGGACTACAAAACTACAATGAGCAGTTCTTC
abundance: NA; d_gene: NA; v_gene: TRBV7-2; j_gene: TRBJ2-7; CDR3aa: CASRLAGGGTYEQYF; CDR3nt: TGTGCCAGCAGGCTAGCTGGGGGGGGCACCTACGAGCAGTACTTC
abundance: NA; d_gene: NA; v_gene: TRBV19; j_gene: TRBJ1-2; CDR3aa: CASTTSTGRANYGYTF; CDR3nt: TGTGCCAGTACTACATCTACAGGGAGGGCCAACTATGGCTACACCTTC
abundance: NA; d_gene: TRBD1; v_gene: TRBV19; j_gene: TRBJ1-5; CDR3aa: CASSSDRVHQPQHF; CDR3nt: TGTGCCAGTAGTTCGGACAGGGTACATCAGCCCCAGCATTTT
abundance: few; d_gene: NA; v_gene: TRBV19; j_gene: TRBJ2-5; CDR3aa: CASSGIGETQYF; CDR3nt: TGTGCCAGTTCCGGTATCGGGGAGACCCAGTACTTC
abundance: once; d_gene: TRBD2; v_gene: TRBV4-2; j_gene: TRBJ2-3; CDR3aa: CASSRTSGALVDTQYF; CDR3nt: TGTGCCAGCAGCCGGACTAGCGGAGCCCTCGTGGATACGCAGTATTTT